This TCR beta chain was captured in a study of OX40 agonist ivuxolimab in advanced cancers. Trimming removed 1 base from V and 3 bases from J, with 17 bases in between. Germline CDR1 and CDR2: SGHTA and FQGNSA. The CDR3 sequence is 17 residues long. Sequencing was performed with immunoSEQ multiplex PCR; in TCRdb, only in-frame clones are kept and a portion is missing. The repertoire includes approximately 82,000 clones, around 88% of them detected once, and roughly 0.8% sits in the top ten. The receptor was derived from an adult with an advanced solid tumor such as melanoma, head and neck, liver or kidney cancer. The chain uses TRBV7-2 and TRBJ2-3; the D gene is possibly TRBD2 (6 bases). The sequenced sample was CD4+ or CD8+ T cells sorted from blood, obtained in a trial of the OX40 agonist ivuxolimab. This CDR3 reads CASSLGGGWPDTDTQYF. CDR3 DNA: TGTGCCAGCAGCTTAGGTGGGGGGTGGCCCGATACAGATACGCAGTATTTT.